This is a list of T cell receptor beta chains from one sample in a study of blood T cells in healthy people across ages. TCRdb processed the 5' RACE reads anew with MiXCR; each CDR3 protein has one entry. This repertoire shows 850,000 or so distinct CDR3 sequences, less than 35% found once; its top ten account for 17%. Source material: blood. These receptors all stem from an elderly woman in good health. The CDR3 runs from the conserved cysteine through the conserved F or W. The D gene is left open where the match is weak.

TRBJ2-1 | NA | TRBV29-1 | CSVELLEGSGHEQFF
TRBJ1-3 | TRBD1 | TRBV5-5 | CASSLTGVYSGNTIYF
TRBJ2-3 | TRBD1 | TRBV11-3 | CASSFARTGTAYYTDTQYF
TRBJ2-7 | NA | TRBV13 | CVSSLESSYEQYF
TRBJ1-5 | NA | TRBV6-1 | CASSGLYNQPQHF
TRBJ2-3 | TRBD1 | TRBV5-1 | CASNLRQGAGTDTQYF
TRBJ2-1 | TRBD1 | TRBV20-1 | CSARAEQGRNEQFF
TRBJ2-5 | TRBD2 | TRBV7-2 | CASTLSGGTQETQYF
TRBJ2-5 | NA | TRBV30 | CAWSEGFGIRQYF
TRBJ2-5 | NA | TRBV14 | CASSQQTPQETQYF
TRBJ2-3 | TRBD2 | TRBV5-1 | CASSLGLAGGTNTQYF
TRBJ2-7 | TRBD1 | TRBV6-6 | CASSQGVGTDDQDEQYF
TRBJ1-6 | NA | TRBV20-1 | CSARVGTYGNSPLHF
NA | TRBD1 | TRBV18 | CASSPRDSLGETQYF
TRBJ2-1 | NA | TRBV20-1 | CSARDLGGRGEQFF
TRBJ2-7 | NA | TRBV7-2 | CASSPGGLWVYEQYF
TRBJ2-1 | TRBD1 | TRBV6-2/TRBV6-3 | CASSWGQYLYNEQFF
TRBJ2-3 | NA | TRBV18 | CASSPRSLADTQYF
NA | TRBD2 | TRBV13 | CASSTRGVYNEQYF
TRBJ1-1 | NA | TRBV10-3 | CAISEVRTEAFF
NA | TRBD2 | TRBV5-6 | CASIRISGGAYNEQYF
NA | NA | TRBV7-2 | CASSLVGEDGRRISCNEQYF
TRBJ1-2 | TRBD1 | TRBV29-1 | CSARDRGYYGYTF
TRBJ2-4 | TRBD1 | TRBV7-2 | CASSPGTGFAKNIQYF